This T cell receptor (beta chain) is drawn from a study of identical twins. Study conclusions and caveats: The models gave estimates that fell short of the out-of-frame TCR alpha sharing seen in monozygotic twins.

TCRdb passed the 5' RACE reads through MiXCR, listing each CDR3 protein once. This table holds fewer than 500,000 distinct CDR3 sequences, 13% to 15% found once. About this clonotype: The antigen remains unidentified.

The V segment lost 0 bases and the J segment 10 bases; nucleotides outside the gene matches: 15. This CDR3 spans 18 amino acids. The germline V gene has CDR1 SGHAT and CDR2 FQDESV (reference sequence). This sample was also put to use in a study of yellow fever vaccine responses in identical twins.

What was sequenced was CD4+ T cells sorted from blood. The genes are TRBV11-1 and TRBJ1-6; 7 bases are a match to TRBD1. This receptor was obtained from a woman aged 18-35 years in good health. The CDR3 region is CASSLAGSRDSNRSPLHF. CDR3 coding DNA: TGTGCCAGCAGCTTAGCGGGGTCCCGGGACAGTAATAGATCACCCCTCCACTTT.